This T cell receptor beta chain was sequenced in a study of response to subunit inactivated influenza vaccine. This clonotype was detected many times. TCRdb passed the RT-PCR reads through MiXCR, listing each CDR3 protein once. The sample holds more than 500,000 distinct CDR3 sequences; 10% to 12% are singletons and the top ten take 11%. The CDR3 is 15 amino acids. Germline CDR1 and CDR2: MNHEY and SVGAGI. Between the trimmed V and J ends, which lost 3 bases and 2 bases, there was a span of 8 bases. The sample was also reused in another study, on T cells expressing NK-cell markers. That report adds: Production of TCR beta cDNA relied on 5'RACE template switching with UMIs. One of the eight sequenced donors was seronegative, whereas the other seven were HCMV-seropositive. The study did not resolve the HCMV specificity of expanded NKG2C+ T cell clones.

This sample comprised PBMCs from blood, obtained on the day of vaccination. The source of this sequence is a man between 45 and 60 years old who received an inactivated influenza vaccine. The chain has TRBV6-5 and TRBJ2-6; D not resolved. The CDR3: CASSYEMAGANVLTF. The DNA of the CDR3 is TGTGCCAGCAGTTATGAGATGGCTGGGGCCAACGTCCTGACTTTC.